Listed here are 24 T cell receptor beta chains from one sample, sequenced in a study of blood T cell repertoires in COVID-19. Sequenced by immunoSEQ multiplex PCR; TCRdb stores in-frame clones only, minus some. The sample lists 150,000 to 200,000 clones, about nine tenths occurring once. The source material was peripheral blood. The origin of the receptors is a woman aged 55-75 years with COVID-19, enrolled during active disease.

The V gene is TRBV19, the J gene TRBJ2-2; 9 nucleotides line up with TRBD1. The CDR3 is 15 amino acids. V dropped 5 bases and J dropped 1; count of bases not matched to a gene: 2. Germline V gives CDR1 LNHDA, CDR2 SQIVND (reference sequence). CDR3 coding DNA: TGTGCCAGTAGTCCGGGACAGGGGAACACCGGGGAGCTGTTTTTT. This gives the protein CASSPGQGNTGELFF.

V usage is TRBV30 and J usage is TRBJ2-7, with TRBD1 matching over 8 bases. Trimming took 5 bases from V and 3 from J; bases not matched to a gene: 9. From germline, CDR1 is GTSNPN and CDR2 SVGIG (reference sequence). The CDR3 covers 14 residues. CDR3 residues: CAWGPGQVGYEQYF. CDR3 bases: TGTGCCTGGGGGCCGGGACAGGTGGGCTACGAGCAGTACTTC.

The gene calls are TRBV10-2 and TRBJ2-3; 12 bases agree with TRBD1. With V trimmed by 3 bases and J by 0 bases, 7 bases remained unmatched. Looked up from germline, CDR1 is WSHSY and CDR2 is SAAADI. This CDR3 spans 18 amino acids. CDR3 DNA sequence: TGCGCCAGCAGTGACCGCCGGGACAGGGGGCCAAGCACAGATACGCAGTATTTT. Translating gives CASSDRRDRGPSTDTQYF.

The chain links TRBV5-4 to TRBJ2-3, with TRBD2 matching 7 bases. Per germline, CDR1 SGHNT and CDR2 YYREEE (reference sequence). This CDR3 is built from 17 residues. V was pared by 2 bases and J by 5 bases, with 14 bases of the junction left unmatched. CDR3 in amino acids: CASSLSLGGSSIDTQYF. The CDR3, as DNA: TGTGCCAGCAGCTTATCGTTAGGCGGGAGTTCGATAGATACGCAGTATTTT.

This chain connects TRBV4-1 to TRBJ2-7; D call uncertain. V lost 0 bases to trimming and J lost 3 bases, with 9 bases between them. This CDR3 comprises 14 residues. CDR1 is MGHRA and CDR2 is YSYEKL in the germline V gene. CDR3 sequence: CASSQDGSGYEQYF. The CDR3 nucleotides read TGCGCCAGCAGCCAAGATGGCTCGGGCTACGAGCAGTACTTC.

This clone appeared a single time. The V call is TRBV24-1, the J call TRBJ2-3, with D possibly being TRBD1 (8 bases). The V end lost 5 bases, the J end lost 8 bases, and 19 bases lay between the germline ends. Looked up from germline, CDR1 is KGHDR and CDR2 is SFDVKD. The CDR3 totals 15 residues. Here the CDR3 DNA reads TGTGCCACCAGTGGCCCCACAGGGGGGGTCTCTACGCAGTATTTT. Residues: CATSGPTGGVSTQYF.

V gene TRBV7-2 combines with J gene TRBJ2-7, with TRBD1 identical over 9 bases. The CDR3 loop spans 15 amino acids. CDR1 is SGHTA, CDR2 FQGNSA, per germline. With 1 base clipped from V and 6 bases from J, the junction kept 7 bases outside the gene matches. CDR3 coding DNA: TGTGCCAGCAGCTTAGGGGACAGGGCGGACCGCGAGCAGTACTTC. This gives the protein CASSLGDRADREQYF.

This chain joins TRBV7-2 and TRBJ2-7, with TRBD1 identical over 9 bases. CDR3 length: 15 amino acids. Trimming removed 6 bases from V and 2 bases from J; junction bases left unmatched: 8. Germline V gives CDR1 SGHTA, CDR2 FQGNSA. Written as DNA, the CDR3 is TGTGCCAGCAGACCCAACAGGGGGCTGGCCTACGAGCAGTACTTC. Protein sequence: CASRPNRGLAYEQYF.

V is TRBV6-2 or TRBV6-3 and J is TRBJ2-3; 13 positions match TRBD2. The length of the CDR3 is 19 residues. The ends lost 0 bases at V and 0 bases at J; junction bases unmatched: 6. CDR1 is MNHEY, CDR2 SVGEGT, per germline. CDR3 residues: CASSYSRLAGGPSTDTQYF. The CDR3 DNA reads as TGTGCCAGCAGTTACTCCAGACTAGCGGGAGGCCCTAGCACAGATACGCAGTATTTT.

The genes are TRBV7-3 and TRBJ2-7, with D possibly matching TRBD1 (6 bases). CDR3 size: 14 residues. CDR1 and CDR2 (germline): SGHTA, FQGTGA. With 7 bases removed from V and 0 bases from J, the gap between germline ends came to 13 bases. For the CDR3, the DNA is TGTGCCAGCAACGCCGGACAGATCTCCTACGAGCAGTACTTC. It specifies CASNAGQISYEQYF.

The rearrangement links TRBV3-1 (or the pseudogene TRBV3-2) to TRBJ2-5; 10 bases line up with TRBD1. The CDR3 runs 15 residues. With V trimmed by 4 bases and J by 5 bases, 7 bases remained unmatched. The germline gives CDR1 LGHDT, CDR2 YNNKEL (reference sequence). This chain's CDR3 is CASSLRQGARETQYF. The CDR3 bases are TGTGCCAGCAGCCTTCGACAGGGGGCGAGGGAGACCCAGTACTTC.

The gene calls are TRBV6-5 and TRBJ1-1; D is unclear. The germline V and J ends were trimmed by 5 bases and 1 base, with 8 bases remaining between them. The germline V gene has CDR1 MNHEY and CDR2 SVGAGI. The CDR3 contains 13 residues. CDR3 amino acids: CASSLTRNTEAFF. CDR3 DNA: TGTGCCAGCAGTCTTACAAGGAACACTGAAGCTTTCTTT.

The gene calls are TRBV30 and TRBJ2-7; D might be TRBD2 (5 bases). This CDR3 has 13 residues. Trimming cost V 0 bases and J 5 bases, with 11 bases left between them. CDR1 and CDR2 (germline): GTSNPN, SVGIG (reference sequence). The CDR3 coding sequence is TGTGCCTGGAGTGTATTACTAGACCACGAGCAGTACTTC. Translating it yields CAWSVLLDHEQYF.

The gene calls are TRBV6-1 and TRBJ2-1; 13 bases match TRBD2. The CDR3 consists of 16 residues. The germline CDR1 and CDR2 sequences are MNHNS and SASEGT. With V trimmed by 4 bases and J by 1 base, 1 base remained unmatched. CDR3 DNA: TGTGCCAGCAGTGCGACTAGCGGGGGGTCCTACAATGAGCAGTTCTTC. Protein sequence: CASSATSGGSYNEQFF.

This sequence joins TRBV6-2 or TRBV6-3 and TRBJ2-2, with D possibly being TRBD2 (5 bases). Germline V CDR1 and CDR2: MNHEY, SVGEGT. The CDR3 length is 18 residues. V was clipped by 3 bases and J by 2 bases, with 19 bases between them. The CDR3 sequence is CASSYPTDWRRNTGELFF. The CDR3 DNA sequence: TGTGCCAGCAGTTATCCAACGGACTGGCGGAGAAACACCGGGGAGCTGTTTTTT.

In its sample, this clone was seen once. The genes are TRBV10-2 and TRBJ1-1; possible D gene TRBD1, 6 bases. Germline loops: CDR1 WSHSY, CDR2 SAAADI. The CDR3 sequence is 13 residues long. Trimming took 7 bases from V and 5 from J, leaving 14 bases between them. Here the CDR3 DNA reads TGCGCCAGCACGCAACAGGGTGGAACTGAAGCTTTCTTT. Translating gives CASTQQGGTEAFF.

The chain couples TRBV29-1 to TRBJ2-2; 8 bases are a match to TRBD1. The CDR3 has 14 amino acids. Germline trimming cut 7 bases from V and 4 bases from J; bases unmatched to any gene: 8. The germline V gene encodes CDR1 SQVTM and CDR2 ANQGSEA. CDR3 DNA: TGCAGCGCAGGACAGGGTTGGGGCACCGGGGAGCTGTTTTTT. This codes for CSAGQGWGTGELFF.

The rearrangement joins TRBV6-2 or TRBV6-3 to TRBJ2-7; D is ambiguous. This CDR3 comprises 14 residues. Germline V CDR1 and CDR2: MNHEY, SVGEGT. The V end lost 2 bases, the J end lost 0 bases, and 8 bases lay between the germline ends. The CDR3 coding sequence is TGTGCCAGCAGTTACCTGGGCAACTCCTACGAGCAGTACTTC. Translated: CASSYLGNSYEQYF.

V and J are TRBV9 and TRBJ2-1; no firm D call. The germline V and J ends were trimmed by 4 bases and 6 bases, with 17 bases remaining between them. This CDR3 has 15 amino acids. Germline CDR1 SGDLS, CDR2 YYNGEE. The CDR3 region is CASSRSSPDVNEQFF. Here the CDR3 DNA reads TGTGCCAGCAGCCGGAGTTCCCCGGATGTCAATGAGCAGTTCTTC.

This clone turned up a few times. The rearrangement links TRBV15 to TRBJ1-5, with TRBD1 identical over 12 bases. This CDR3 is 18 amino acids long. The V and J ends lost 2 bases and 5 bases, in that order; junction bases with no gene match: 10. CDR1 LNHNV and CDR2 YYDKDF come from the germline V gene (reference sequence). In DNA, the CDR3 is TGTGCCACCAGCAGACTACCGGGACAGGGGGCTGGGGATCAGCCCCAGCATTTT. Its protein product is CATSRLPGQGAGDQPQHF. Full variable domain (rest looked up from reference TRBV15 and TRBJ1-5): DAMVIQNPRYQVTQFGKPVTLSCSQTLNHNVMYWYQQKSSQAPKLLFHYYDKDFNNEADTPDNFQSRRPNTSFCFLDIRSPGLGDTAMYLCATSRLPGQGAGDQPQHFGDGTRLSIL.

The V call is TRBV28, the J call TRBJ1-5, with 8 bases identical to TRBD1. The CDR3 is 16 residues long. The V gene end was trimmed by 4 bases and the J gene end by 2 bases; junction bases not matched to a gene: 7. The germline V gene encodes CDR1 MDHEN and CDR2 SYDVKM. Written as DNA, the CDR3 is TGTGCCAGCAGTTCAGGACAGGGAAGTGGCAATCAGCCCCAGCATTTT. Protein sequence: CASSSGQGSGNQPQHF.

V and J are TRBV30 and TRBJ2-1, with 9 bases that match TRBD2. There are 15 residues in the CDR3. The V gene end was trimmed by 5 bases and the J gene end by 6 bases; junction bases not matched to a gene: 11. Looked up from germline, CDR1 is GTSNPN and CDR2 is SVGIG (reference sequence). The CDR3 sequence is CAWCCDSGSGNEQFF. The CDR3 nucleotides are TGTGCCTGGTGCTGTGATAGCGGGAGTGGCAATGAGCAGTTCTTC. Variable domain in full (rest from reference TRBV30 and TRBJ2-1): SQTIHQWPATLVQPVGSPLSLECTVEGTSNPNLYWYRQAAGRGLQLLFYSVGIGQISSEVPQNLSASRPQDRQFILSSKKLLLSDSGFYLCAWCCDSGSGNEQFFGPGTRLTVL.

This clone was recorded a few times. This rearrangement joins TRBV11-3 to TRBJ2-7; 7 bases line up with TRBD1. V was pared by 5 bases and J by 6 bases, with 4 bases of the junction left unmatched. The length of the CDR3 is 12 residues. Germline V gives CDR1 SGHNT, CDR2 YENEEA. The CDR3 sequence is CASSTGQREQYF. CDR3 DNA: TGTGCCAGCAGCACGGGACAGCGCGAGCAGTACTTC.

CDR3 in amino acids: CASSLTLHYGYTF. In DNA, the CDR3 is TGCGCCAGCAGCTTGACACTACACTATGGCTACACCTTC. The chain joins TRBV5-1 to TRBJ1-2, with D unresolved. The germline V gene has CDR1 SGHRS and CDR2 YFSETQ. V was pared by 1 base and J by 3 bases, with 7 bases between. CDR3 length equals 13 residues.